The 24 T cell receptor beta chains below were found in one sample sequenced in a study of cytomegalovirus exposure and HLA in healthy donors. PCR used 60 Vbeta primers and 13 Jbeta primers. Only in-frame clones appear in the TCRdb table, and some are missing; sequencing was by immunoSEQ multiplex PCR. The sample carries about 140,000 clones, 60% to 80% recorded once. What was sequenced was PBMCs. The receptors stem from a woman in her twenties or thirties in good health and CMV-seronegative.

The chain uses TRBV7-2 and TRBJ2-2, with 9 bases lining up with TRBD2. V was pared by 1 base and J by 1 base, with 4 bases of the junction left unmatched. Looked up from germline, CDR1 is SGHTA and CDR2 is FQGNSA. There are 17 residues in the CDR3. CDR3 region: CASSLGRAGGNTGELFF. For the CDR3, the DNA is TGTGCCAGCAGCTTAGGTCGAGCGGGGGGGAACACCGGGGAGCTGTTTTTT. Together with reference TRBV7-2 and TRBJ2-2, the CDR3 gives the full variable domain: GAGVSQSPSNKVTEKGKDVELRCDPISGHTALYWYRQSLGQGLEFLIYFQGNSAPDKSGLPSDRFSAERTGGSVSTLTIQRTQQEDSAVYLCASSLGRAGGNTGELFFGEGSRLTVL.

V usage is TRBV12-5 and J usage is TRBJ1-1; 7 bases align to TRBD1. The J segment lost 9 bases and the V segment lost 2 bases, leaving 0 bases of the junction unmatched. Germline V gene lookup returns CDR1 LGHNT and CDR2 FRNRAP. This CDR3 comprises 11 residues. In DNA, the CDR3 is TGTGCTAGTGGTTTGAGGGGGCAAGCTTTCTTT. Its protein product is CASGLRGQAFF.

This chain uses TRBV5-6 with TRBJ2-7; 7 positions agree with TRBD1. The CDR3 is 14 amino acids. Germline loops: CDR1 SGHDT, CDR2 YYEEEE. V lost 2 bases, J lost 0 bases, and 2 bases stayed unmatched. CDR3 sequence: CASSLGQVSYEQYF. CDR3 coding DNA: TGTGCCAGCAGCTTAGGACAGGTCTCCTACGAGCAGTACTTC.

This clone has a single count. The chain carries TRBV7-2 and TRBJ2-5; 14 positions agree with TRBD2. In germline, CDR1 is SGHTA, CDR2 FQGNSA. The CDR3 sequence is 18 residues long. The junction had 8 bases not matched to a gene; V was cut back by 1 base and J by 4 bases. Written as DNA, the CDR3 is TGTGCCAGCAGCTTAGGCGAGACTAGCGGGGGGGCAGGAGAGACCCAGTACTTC. This gives the protein CASSLGETSGGAGETQYF.

For the CDR3, the DNA is TGTGCCAGTAGCTCGACAGTGGGAAACTATGGCTACACCTTC. This codes for CASSSTVGNYGYTF. This sequence joins TRBV19 and TRBJ1-2; D is perhaps TRBD1 (5 bases). The CDR3 sequence is 14 residues long. V was shortened by 6 bases and J by 2 bases, with 13 bases between the two germline ends. Germline V CDR1 and CDR2: LNHDA, SQIVND (reference sequence).

The gene calls are TRBV6-1 and TRBJ1-1, with 9 bases fitting TRBD1. J was trimmed by 1 base and V by 8 bases; bases with no gene match: 2. From germline, CDR1 is MNHNS and CDR2 SASEGT. The CDR3 length is 13 residues. CDR3 DNA sequence: TGTGCCAGCGGGGGACAGGGGAACACTGAAGCTTTCTTT. This encodes CASGGQGNTEAFF.

The chain links TRBV7-9 to TRBJ1-2, with D uncertain. Looked up from germline, CDR1 is SEHNR and CDR2 is FQNEAQ (reference sequence). The CDR3 runs to 15 residues. The V gene lost 1 base and the J gene lost 3 bases, with 12 bases spanning the gap. Here the CDR3 DNA reads TGTGCCAGCAGCTTAGAGGCCGGAGTATACTATGGCTACACCTTC. Amino acid sequence: CASSLEAGVYYGYTF.

The chain has TRBV5-1 and TRBJ1-5; 7 nucleotides match TRBD1. V shed 4 bases, J shed 7 bases, and the junction held 5 bases outside the gene matches. The CDR3 has 13 residues. Germline CDR1 and CDR2: SGHRS and YFSETQ. The CDR3, as DNA: TGCGCCAGCAGCAAAACAGGGGCGCAGCCCCAGCATTTT. It yields the protein CASSKTGAQPQHF.

This chain joins TRBV7-9 and TRBJ2-7; 12 bases map to TRBD1. V was clipped by 3 bases and J by 12 bases; unmatched bases: 9. From germline, CDR1 is SEHNR and CDR2 FQNEAQ (reference sequence). The CDR3 spans 14 residues. The CDR3 DNA sequence: TGTGCCAGCAGCTTGGTCGGGACAGGGGGCGCGCTGTACTTC. It yields the protein CASSLVGTGGALYF.

This clone is a singleton in its sample. J is TRBJ1-1 and V is TRBV6-5, with D perhaps TRBD1 (6 bases). The CDR3 loop spans 14 amino acids. V lost 2 bases and J 1 base, leaving 8 bases between the germline ends. Germline V CDR1 and CDR2: MNHEY, SVGAGI. The CDR3 spells CASSYVDRNTEAFF. In DNA, the CDR3 is TGTGCCAGCAGTTACGTGGACAGGAACACTGAAGCTTTCTTT.

This sequence joins TRBV25-1 and TRBJ2-5, with a possible D match to TRBD2 (5 bases). The CDR3 is 15 residues long. The V gene lost 5 bases and the J gene lost 5 bases, with 18 bases spanning the gap. Germline loops: CDR1 MGHDK, CDR2 SYGVNS. The CDR3 spells CASSLGADLGETQYF. CDR3 nucleotide sequence: TGTGCCAGCAGTTTAGGAGCGGACCTCGGGGAGACCCAGTACTTC.

The gene calls are TRBV19 and TRBJ1-2, with 8 bases identical to TRBD1. V lost 7 bases to trimming and J lost 4 bases; unmatched junction nucleotides: 8. The V gene's germline CDR1 is LNHDA and CDR2 SQIVND (reference sequence). This CDR3 spans 14 amino acids. For the CDR3, the DNA is TGTGCCAGTACCCCAACAGGGGGAGGCTATGGCTACACCTTC. This codes for CASTPTGGGYGYTF.

The DNA of the CDR3 is TGTGCCAGCAGTGCCATCCAGTTTCAAGAGACCCAGTACTTC. This translates into CASSAIQFQETQYF. The gene calls are TRBV25-1 and TRBJ2-5; D gene unclear. Germline CDR1 MGHDK, CDR2 SYGVNS. The CDR3 is 14 residues long. V was trimmed by 4 bases and J by 2 bases, leaving 11 bases between them.

In nucleotides, the CDR3 is TGTGCCAGCAGCTTAGGGGCAGTCCAGGGGGGAAGCACTGAAGCTTTCTTT. Translated, it gives CASSLGAVQGGSTEAFF. The chain is built from TRBV7-6 and TRBJ1-1, with 7 bases that match TRBD1. The germline V gene has CDR1 SGHVS and CDR2 FNYEAQ. The CDR3 sequence is 17 residues long. V lost 1 base, J lost 4 bases, and 12 bases stayed unmatched.

The chain is built from TRBV4-1 and TRBJ1-4; a possible D gene is TRBD1 (5 bases). The CDR3 is made up of 15 amino acids. CDR1 is MGHRA and CDR2 is YSYEKL in the germline V gene. Trimming took off 4 bases at V and 4 bases at J, with 13 bases between the two ends. CDR3 sequence (DNA): TGCGCCAGCAGCCGGTTACCGGGACTTAATGAAAAACTGTTTTTT. Translating gives CASSRLPGLNEKLFF.

V gene TRBV27 combines with J gene TRBJ2-7, with D possibly TRBD2 on 7 matching bases. Germline CDR1 MNHEY, CDR2 SMNVEV (reference sequence). The V and J ends lost 3 bases and 5 bases respectively, with 11 bases between them. The CDR3 spans 13 residues. CDR3 DNA sequence: TGTGCCAGCAGTTTCGGGGGGCTTGACGAGCAGTACTTC. Its translation: CASSFGGLDEQYF.

The chain joins TRBV9 to TRBJ1-2; D possibly corresponds to TRBD1 (5 bases). The germline V and J ends were trimmed by 7 bases and 7 bases, with 11 bases remaining between them. The CDR3 spans 11 residues. Looked up from germline, CDR1 is SGDLS and CDR2 is YYNGEE. CDR3 nucleotides: TGTGCCAGCGGGGGGTTTGGTGGCTACACCTTC. Protein product: CASGGFGGYTF.

On this clone: A read error may produce the germline difference seen at one junction end. This chain joins TRBV6-5 and TRBJ1-2, with a weak D call TRBD1 (6 bases). The CDR3 consists of 13 residues. Germline-derived CDR1 and CDR2 are MNHEY and SVGAGI. DNA for the CDR3: TGTGCCAGCAGTACCGAGGGGACACGGCCTTCTTACTTC. It translates to CASSTEGTRPSYF.

V gene TRBV11-2 combines with J gene TRBJ1-1; D not resolved. The CDR3 totals 14 residues. The V gene's germline CDR1 is SGHAT and CDR2 FQNNGV. Trimming pared 0 bases from V and 0 bases from J, leaving 5 bases between. CDR3 sequence reads: CASSLDFLNTEAFF. Here the CDR3 DNA reads TGTGCCAGCAGCTTAGATTTCTTGAACACTGAAGCTTTCTTT.

The gene calls are TRBV11-2 and TRBJ2-7; TRBD1 might be the D (5 bases). CDR1 and CDR2 (germline): SGHAT, FQNNGV. The CDR3 is made up of 15 amino acids. V was trimmed by 3 bases and J by 5 bases, leaving 17 bases between them. The CDR3: CASSLGGHGVDEQYF. CDR3 coding DNA: TGTGCCAGCAGCTTGGGCGGACATGGGGTCGACGAGCAGTACTTC.

The chain uses TRBV5-1 and TRBJ2-3; 8 bases map to TRBD2. This CDR3 has 16 amino acids. J lost 2 bases, V lost 0 bases, and 5 bases had no gene match. The germline CDR1 and CDR2 sequences are SGHRS and YFSETQ. CDR3 DNA: TGCGCCAGCAGCTTGGTTGCGGGGGGAGTCACAGATACGCAGTATTTT. This encodes CASSLVAGGVTDTQYF. The full variable domain, in which reference TRBV5-1 and TRBJ2-3 provide the parts outside the CDR3, is KAGVTQTPRYLIKTRGQQVTLSCSPISGHRSVSWYQQTPGQGLQFLFEYFSETQRNKGNFPGRFSGRQFSNSRSEMNVSTLELGDSALYLCASSLVAGGVTDTQYFGPGTRLTVL.

The chain couples TRBV7-9 to TRBJ2-7; D is perhaps TRBD2 (5 bases). Germline V gene data show CDR1 as SEHNR and CDR2 as FQNEAQ (reference sequence). This CDR3 region has 18 residues. V lost 5 bases to trimming and J lost 5 bases, with 28 bases between them. CDR3 DNA: TGTGCCAGCAGCCGACCGACTGGTAGCGTCCTTGGCAGGAACGAGCAGTACTTC. Its protein product is CASSRPTGSVLGRNEQYF.

This clone was seen a single time. The genes are TRBV29-1 and TRBJ1-1; D is perhaps TRBD1 (5 bases). Looked up from germline, CDR1 is SQVTM and CDR2 is ANQGSEA. Trimming left V 4 bases short and J 8 bases short, with 14 bases between. The CDR3 sequence is 12 residues long. The chain's CDR3 is CSVVRGITEAFF. As DNA, the CDR3 is TGCAGCGTTGTAAGGGGAATAACAGAAGCTTTCTTT.

The chain has TRBV4-3 and TRBJ1-1; maybe TRBD1 (6 bases). V was shortened by 3 bases and J by 7 bases, with 21 bases between the two germline ends. CDR3 length: 16 residues. Germline V lookup: CDR1 LGHNA, CDR2 YSLEER. The CDR3 region is CASSHYPGAGDYEAFF. In nucleotides, the CDR3 is TGCGCCAGCAGCCACTACCCAGGGGCAGGGGACTATGAAGCTTTCTTT.